This entry lists 17 T cell receptor beta chains sequenced from one sample in a study of T cells in Graves' hyperthyroidism and ophthalmopathy. Amplified regions were TCR beta CDR3 sequences from RNA transcripts. The study used the HTBI primer set for a first-round RT-PCR of the TCR CDR3. TCRdb reprocessed the multiplex PCR reads with MiXCR, giving one entry per CDR3 protein. The data hold about 590,000 distinct CDR3 sequences, with 15% to 18% observed a single time. Sequencing was done on a sample of blood. The receptors were gathered from a woman in her twenties or thirties with Graves' hyperthyroidism.

This clonotype turned up a few times. The rearrangement uses TRBV7-3 and TRBJ2-5; D unclear. Trimming took off 5 bases at V and 3 bases at J, with 10 bases between the two ends. This CDR3 is built from 13 residues. Germline CDR1 and CDR2: SGHTA and FQGTGA. The chain's CDR3 is CASSKGPEETQYF. In nucleotides, the CDR3 is TGTGCCAGCAGCAAAGGACCCGAAGAGACCCAGTACTTC.

The genes are TRBV20-1 and TRBJ2-1; D gene unclear. Deletions cut 3 bases from V and 2 bases from J, with 14 bases between. The CDR3 is made up of 15 amino acids. Germline loops: CDR1 DFQATT, CDR2 SNEGSKA (reference sequence). The CDR3 nucleotides are TGCAGTGCTAGTGAGACCGACGCGCCCTACAATGAGCAGTTCTTC. Residues: CSASETDAPYNEQFF.

This clonotype was seen many times. The V call is TRBV6-5, the J call TRBJ1-1; no clear D. V was shortened by 0 bases and J by 1 base, with 9 bases between the two germline ends. The CDR3 has 15 amino acids. Per the germline V gene, CDR1 is MNHEY and CDR2 is SVGAGI. This chain's CDR3 is CASSYSRRSNTEAFF. In DNA, the CDR3 is TGTGCCAGCAGTTACTCTAGGCGGTCGAACACTGAAGCTTTCTTT.

This clonotype was picked up many times. This rearrangement joins TRBV7-9 to TRBJ2-1; TRBD1 aligns across 8 bases. Unmatched junction bases numbered 14, after V lost 4 bases and J lost 12 bases. The germline V gene has CDR1 SEHNR and CDR2 FQNEAQ (reference sequence). The CDR3 loop spans 15 amino acids. CDR3 residues: CASSSLPGQVIRQFF. CDR3 sequence (DNA): TGTGCCAGCAGCTCTTTACCGGGACAGGTGATTCGGCAGTTCTTC.

This clonotype occurred many times. This sequence joins TRBV24-1 and TRBJ2-1; 11 bases align to TRBD2. Germline CDR1 reads KGHDR; CDR2 reads SFDVKD. Trimming took 5 bases from V and 3 from J; bases not matched to a gene: 2. CDR3 length: 15 residues. In nucleotides, the CDR3 is TGTGCCACCAGTGCCGGGACTAGCGGCTACAATGAGCAGTTCTTC. As protein: CATSAGTSGYNEQFF.

The V call is TRBV20-1, the J call TRBJ2-1; 11 nucleotides align to TRBD2. There are 12 residues in the CDR3. The germline V gene has CDR1 DFQATT and CDR2 SNEGSKA (reference sequence). The J segment lost 7 bases and the V segment lost 5 bases, leaving 1 base of the junction unmatched. DNA of the CDR3: TGCAGTGCTTCTAGCGGGAGGAATGAGCAGTTCTTC. Amino acids: CSASSGRNEQFF.

The chain employs TRBV25-1 and TRBJ2-1; TRBD1 might be the D (6 bases). With 7 bases removed from V and 6 bases from J, the gap between germline ends came to 19 bases. Germline-derived CDR1 and CDR2 are MGHDK and SYGVNS. The CDR3 sequence is 15 residues long. The DNA for the CDR3 is TGTGCCAGCACCCACCTTCAGGGGTCCGCCAATGAGCAGTTCTTC. The encoded protein is CASTHLQGSANEQFF.

This clonotype was picked up a small number of times. This chain joins TRBV9 and TRBJ2-3, with 11 nucleotides matching TRBD2. V shed 1 base and J 5 bases; nucleotides not matched to a gene: 12. Germline V gene lookup returns CDR1 SGDLS and CDR2 YYNGEE. This CDR3 is 18 amino acids long. The CDR3 here is CASSVNPIAGGPRDTQYF. The CDR3 nucleotides read TGTGCCAGCAGCGTAAATCCCATAGCGGGAGGGCCCAGAGATACGCAGTATTTT.

This clonotype was counted ten times or more. This sequence joins TRBV7-9 and TRBJ2-1; D may be TRBD2 (5 bases). V lost 5 bases and J lost 4, with 12 bases in between. This CDR3 has 14 residues. Germline CDR1 reads SEHNR; CDR2 reads FQNEAQ (reference sequence). The DNA of the CDR3 is TGTGCCAGCAGCCCCGGGAATAGATACAATGAGCAGTTCTTC. Its protein product is CASSPGNRYNEQFF.

The chain uses TRBV28 and TRBJ2-1; the D gene is possibly TRBD2 (6 bases). CDR3 length: 16 residues. Germline V gives CDR1 MDHEN, CDR2 SYDVKM. Trimming pared 2 bases from V and 6 bases from J, leaving 17 bases between. CDR3 region: CASSLQEGRFGNEQFF. CDR3 coding DNA: TGTGCCAGCAGTTTACAGGAGGGCAGATTCGGCAATGAGCAGTTCTTC.

This clonotype was detected only a few times. The gene calls are TRBV10-3 and TRBJ2-1; D possibly corresponds to TRBD2 (5 bases). Per germline, CDR1 ENHRY and CDR2 SYGVKD. CDR3 length: 15 amino acids. V was clipped by 2 bases and J by 0 bases, with 8 bases between them. CDR3 in amino acids: CAISESGLSYNEQFF. CDR3 nucleotide sequence: TGTGCCATCAGTGAGAGCGGTCTCTCCTACAATGAGCAGTTCTTC.

This clonotype was seen at least ten times. The rearrangement links TRBV29-1 to TRBJ1-1; a possible D gene is TRBD1 (5 bases). The CDR3 has 13 amino acids. V lost 1 base and J 3 bases, leaving 9 bases between the germline ends. Germline assignment: CDR1 SQVTM and CDR2 ANQGSEA. The CDR3 DNA reads as TGCAGCGTTGAAGGACAGTCCGACACTGAAGCTTTCTTT. It encodes CSVEGQSDTEAFF.

This sequence joins TRBV28 and TRBJ2-1; D might be TRBD2 (6 bases). CDR1 and CDR2 (germline): MDHEN, SYDVKM. Trimming removed 2 bases at V and 3 bases at J, with 8 bases between. The CDR3 is 14 residues long. The CDR3 sequence: CASSLIGGYNEQFF. CDR3 in DNA: TGTGCCAGCAGTTTAATCGGGGGCTACAATGAGCAGTTCTTC.

The chain carries TRBV9 and TRBJ2-7, with D unresolved. The ends were cut back, 0 bases at V and 2 bases at J, with 9 bases in the middle. Germline CDR1 and CDR2: SGDLS and YYNGEE. This CDR3 region has 14 residues. CDR3 region: CASSVGPSPYEQYF. The CDR3 region has the DNA TGTGCCAGCAGCGTAGGGCCCAGCCCCTACGAGCAGTACTTC.

This chain joins TRBV19 and TRBJ2-1, with D maybe TRBD2 (6 bases). CDR3 length equals 18 residues. Germline CDR1 LNHDA, CDR2 SQIVND (reference sequence). Trimming took 5 bases from V and 3 from J, leaving 23 bases between them. The CDR3 here is CASSPQAGSPRLYNEQFF. The CDR3 DNA follows: TGTGCCAGTAGTCCGCAGGCGGGAAGCCCTCGTCTCTACAATGAGCAGTTCTTC.

This clonotype was seen more than once but under ten times. The chain is built from TRBV5-1 and TRBJ2-5; 8 positions agree with TRBD2. The junction had 6 bases not matched to a gene; V was cut back by 1 base and J by 4 bases. There are 15 residues in the CDR3. Germline CDR1 SGHRS, CDR2 YFSETQ. The CDR3 is CASSLSPGGGETQYF. Written as DNA, the CDR3 is TGCGCCAGCAGCTTGAGCCCGGGGGGGGGAGAGACCCAGTACTTC.

CDR3 loop: CASSITPGTAYNEQFF. The DNA of the CDR3 is TGTGCCAGTAGTATAACCCCCGGGACAGCCTACAATGAGCAGTTCTTC. The genes are TRBV19 and TRBJ2-1; 7 bases align to TRBD1. This CDR3 region has 16 residues. The V gene end was trimmed by 2 bases and the J gene end by 2 bases; junction bases not matched to a gene: 6. The germline V gene encodes CDR1 LNHDA and CDR2 SQIVND (reference sequence).